This T cell receptor beta chain came from a study of cytomegalovirus exposure and HLA in healthy donors. This CDR3 has 14 residues. Germline V gene data show CDR1 as MGHRA and CDR2 as YSYEKL. J gave up 6 bases and V 4 bases, and 6 bases lay outside the gene matches. PCR primers comprised 60 Vbeta and 13 Jbeta primers. Using immunoSEQ multiplex PCR, the repertoire was profiled, and TCRdb retains in-frame clones only, with some absent. The sample consists of 150,000 or so clones, roughly 80% of them appearing once. This receptor was obtained from a man under 40 in good health and CMV-seropositive. This chain connects TRBV4-1 to TRBJ2-3, with 8 bases aligning to TRBD1. The material sequenced was PBMCs. The chain's CDR3 is CASSLQYRGDTQYF. The DNA for the CDR3 is TGCGCCAGCAGCCTACAGTACAGGGGGGATACGCAGTATTTT.